What follows are 30 T cell receptor beta chains derived from one specimen sequenced in a study of glioma-infiltrating T cells. Amplification of TCR alpha and beta CDR3 regions from RNA used iRepertoire nested multiplex PCR. TCRdb reprocessed the multiplex PCR reads via MiXCR and lists one record per CDR3 protein. This table has around 190,000 distinct CDR3 sequences, about 32% appearing once. The sequencing input was glioma tissue, nonneoplastic brain tissue, or PBMCs (not recorded which). The receptors stem from a human donor with low-grade glioma or glioblastoma, undergoing nonglioma brain surgery, or in good health (not recorded which).

V is TRBV30 and J is TRBJ1-1; D uncertain. There are 12 residues in the CDR3. Germline V gene data show CDR1 as GTSNPN and CDR2 as SVGIG (reference sequence). Trimming took 3 bases from V and 5 from J, leaving 10 bases between them. The CDR3 coding sequence is TGTGCCTGGAGAGTAGGGAGTACTGAAGCTTTCTTT. It is translated as CAWRVGSTEAFF.

The chain combines TRBV20-1 with TRBJ1-1, with D possibly matching TRBD1 (5 bases). The CDR3 runs to 13 residues. Germline V gene sequence: CDR1 DFQATT, CDR2 SNEGSKA (reference sequence). V shed 8 bases and J shed 10 bases, with 23 bases lying between them. CDR3 protein: CSSDPTESGGAFF. In DNA form, the CDR3 reads TGCAGTTCCGACCCTACAGAGAGCGGGGGAGCTTTCTTT.

The chain couples TRBV7-3 to TRBJ2-2; D possibly corresponds to TRBD2 (6 bases). Germline assignment: CDR1 SGHTA and CDR2 FQGTGA. The CDR3 is made up of 16 amino acids. Trimming took off 2 bases at V and 1 base at J, with 11 bases between the two ends. The chain's CDR3 is CASSLQGGQNTGELFF. As DNA, the CDR3 is TGTGCCAGCAGCTTACAGGGAGGTCAGAACACCGGGGAGCTGTTTTTT.

The J gene is TRBJ1-4, the V gene TRBV5-1; 10 bases map to TRBD1. V lost 4 bases to trimming and J lost 6 bases; unmatched junction nucleotides: 6. The CDR3 length is 15 residues. Germline CDR1 and CDR2: SGHRS and YFSETQ. The CDR3 bases are TGCGCCAGCAGCGTGGTGACAGGGGGCGATGAAAAACTGTTTTTT. Its translation: CASSVVTGGDEKLFF.

This clonotype showed up many times. The chain couples TRBV7-3 to TRBJ2-1, with TRBD2 matching 8 bases. Germline values: CDR1 SGHTA, CDR2 FQGTGA. The V gene end was trimmed by 5 bases and the J gene end by 0 bases; junction bases not matched to a gene: 6. This CDR3 is 16 amino acids long. CDR3 sequence (DNA): TGTGCCAGCAGCCGGTCCGGGACTAGCTCCTACAATGAGCAGTTCTTC. Translation gives CASSRSGTSSYNEQFF.

This clonotype was seen repeatedly, ten times or more. The chain is built from TRBV6-2 or TRBV6-3 and TRBJ2-5; 8 nucleotides align to TRBD2. V lost 7 bases, J lost 5 bases, and 12 bases stayed unmatched. The CDR3 totals 15 residues. The germline V gene encodes CDR1 MNHEY and CDR2 SVGEGT. CDR3 DNA sequence: TGTGCCAGCACCCAAGAGGGAGCGGGAGTCGAGACCCAGTACTTC. It translates to CASTQEGAGVETQYF.

Points on this clonotype: One end of the junction fails to match germline, which may point to a read error. The chain carries TRBV5-1 and TRBJ2-7, with TRBD1 matching over 8 bases. CDR1 and CDR2 from the germline V gene are SGHRS and YFSETQ. The CDR3 has 12 amino acids. DNA of the CDR3: TGCGCCAGCAGCGGGACAGGTTACGAGCAGCACTTC. Amino acid sequence: CASSGTGYEQHF. The full variable domain, its missing parts supplied by reference TRBV5-1 and TRBJ2-7, is KAGVTQTPRYLIKTRGQQVTLSCSPISGHRSVSWYQQTPGQGLQFLFEYFSETQRNKGNFPGRFSGRQFSNSRSEMNVSTLELGDSALYLCASSGTGYEQHFGPGTRLTVT.

This clonotype was seen repeatedly, ten times or more. This chain links TRBV2 with TRBJ2-1; possible D gene TRBD1, 6 bases. Trimming took 7 bases from V and 9 from J, leaving 16 bases between them. Germline values: CDR1 SNHLY, CDR2 FYNNEI. The CDR3 has 13 residues. The DNA of the CDR3 is TGTGCCAGCACCTTCGGACAGAACGGTGAGCAGTTCTTC. It yields the protein CASTFGQNGEQFF.

This clonotype was detected ten times or more. The V call is TRBV2, the J call TRBJ2-7; D ambiguous. This CDR3 has 12 residues. The germline gives CDR1 SNHLY, CDR2 FYNNEI. The V end lost 6 bases, the J end lost 5 bases, and 11 bases lay between the germline ends. The CDR3 nucleotides are TGTGCCAGCAGGCCGCTCGGCCACGAGCAGTACTTC. Amino acids: CASRPLGHEQYF. The full variable domain, rest sourced from reference TRBV2 and TRBJ2-7, is EPEVTQTPSHQVTQMGQEVILRCVPISNHLYFYWYRQILGQKVEFLVSFYNNEISEKSEIFDDQFSVERPDGSNFTLKIRSTKLEDSAMYFCASRPLGHEQYFGPGTRLTVT.

This clonotype was seen many times. This rearrangement joins TRBV6-2 or TRBV6-3 to TRBJ2-7, with 11 positions matching TRBD2. The trim removed 8 bases at V and 1 base at J, leaving 13 bases unmatched. Germline lookup yields CDR1 MNHEY and CDR2 SVGEGT. CDR3 length: 17 residues. This chain's CDR3 is CASPTGKLAGASYEQYF. The CDR3 bases are TGTGCCAGCCCGACAGGGAAACTAGCGGGGGCTTCCTACGAGCAGTACTTC.

This clonotype was seen many times. This chain connects TRBV6-2 or TRBV6-3 to TRBJ1-1; 11 nucleotides match TRBD1. CDR1 MNHEY and CDR2 SVGEGT come from the germline V gene. The V segment lost 6 bases and the J segment 0 bases; nucleotides outside the gene matches: 6. This CDR3 is 16 amino acids long. CDR3 residues: CASRRTGGRMNTEAFF. CDR3 DNA: TGTGCCAGCAGAAGGACAGGGGGCCGCATGAACACTGAAGCTTTCTTT.

Only a few counts were recorded for this clonotype. The chain carries TRBV7-9 and TRBJ2-6, with 7 nucleotides matching TRBD2. Germline V gene sequence: CDR1 SEHNR, CDR2 FQNEAQ (reference sequence). V was clipped by 4 bases and J by 0 bases; unmatched bases: 3. CDR3 size: 16 residues. The CDR3 nucleotides are TGTGCCAGCAGCTGGGGGGGAGACTCTGGGGCCAACGTCCTGACTTTC. Translating gives CASSWGGDSGANVLTF.

This clonotype has just a few counts. The gene calls are TRBV7-2 and TRBJ2-1, with a possible D match to TRBD1 (6 bases). CDR3 length: 13 residues. CDR1 is SGHTA and CDR2 is FQGNSA in the germline V gene. Trimming removed 10 bases at V and 10 bases at J, with 20 bases between. CDR3 sequence (DNA): TGTGCCAAGGGGACAAGGCCCCTCTGGGAGCAGTTCTTC. This translates into CAKGTRPLWEQFF.

This clonotype was seen repeatedly, ten times or more. The V call is TRBV7-3, the J call TRBJ2-3, with unresolved D. V gave up 8 bases and J gave up 0 bases, with 6 bases separating them. Germline values: CDR1 SGHTA, CDR2 FQGTGA. This CDR3 spans 12 amino acids. Written as DNA, the CDR3 is TGTGCCAGCGGGATGAGCACAGATACGCAGTATTTT. It encodes CASGMSTDTQYF.

This clonotype occurred many times. The chain employs TRBV27 and TRBJ1-2, with TRBD1 matching over 10 bases. The CDR3 totals 16 residues. J was trimmed by 0 bases and V by 8 bases; bases with no gene match: 9. CDR1 is MNHEY, CDR2 SMNVEV, per germline (reference sequence). DNA for the CDR3: TGTGCCAGCGCACCGGGACAGGGGAGGACTAACTATGGCTACACCTTC. Its protein is CASAPGQGRTNYGYTF.

In this sample, this clonotype turned up many times. The chain is built from TRBV25-1 and TRBJ2-7; 10 nucleotides align to TRBD1. V was pared by 7 bases and J by 4 bases, with 1 base of the junction left unmatched. The germline V gene has CDR1 MGHDK and CDR2 SYGVNS. CDR3 length equals 12 residues. CDR3 DNA sequence: TGTGCCAGCACGGGACAGGGGTACGAGCAGTACTTC. As protein: CASTGQGYEQYF.

This clonotype was counted at least ten times. V gene TRBV20-1 combines with J gene TRBJ2-4; the D gene is possibly TRBD1 (5 bases). V lost 8 bases and J lost 7, with 15 bases in between. This CDR3 spans 12 amino acids. Germline-derived CDR1 and CDR2 are DFQATT and SNEGSKA (reference sequence). CDR3 nucleotides: TGCAGTTCCCCCCATACAGGCAACATTCAGTACTTC. It yields the protein CSSPHTGNIQYF.

On this clonotype itself: A much larger clone differs by one base, so this may be a read error. No conserved phenylalanine or tryptophan ends this CDR3, so it is likely a read error. The genes are TRBV25-1 and TRBJ2-7; 7 bases agree with TRBD2. The CDR3 consists of 16 residues. Trimming cost V 2 bases and J 5 bases; bases outside gene matches: 12. The germline CDR1 and CDR2 sequences are MGHDK and SYGVNS. CDR3 amino acids: CASSEGGGVTGDEQYL. Here the CDR3 DNA reads TGTGCCAGCAGTGAAGGTGGGGGGGTAACGGGCGACGAGCAGTACCTC.

This rearrangement joins TRBV29-1 to TRBJ2-7; possibly TRBD2 for D (5 bases). Germline assignment: CDR1 SQVTM and CDR2 ANQGSEA. The V and J ends lost 5 bases and 3 bases respectively, with 17 bases between them. The CDR3 spans 14 residues. The CDR3 nucleotides read TGCAGCGTTTTGCAAGGAGGCCCCCTCTACGAGCAGTACTTC. It specifies CSVLQGGPLYEQYF.

Comment on this clonotype: This could be a read error, since a much larger clone is one nucleotide away. The chain employs TRBV20-1 and TRBJ2-7; 9 nucleotides agree with TRBD2. The germline V gene has CDR1 DFQATT and CDR2 SNEGSKA (reference sequence). This CDR3 has 14 amino acids. V lost 4 bases, J lost 5 bases, and 9 bases stayed unmatched. Here the CDR3 reads CSANGTSYQNEQYF. The CDR3 nucleotides read TGCAGTGCTAACGGGACTAGCTATCAGAACGAGCAGTACTTC.

This clonotype has ten or more counts. The chain recombines TRBV7-8 with TRBJ2-7, with 9 bases aligning to TRBD2. The ends lost 1 base at V and 0 bases at J; junction bases unmatched: 4. Germline CDR1 and CDR2: SGHVS and FQNEAQ. This CDR3 region has 16 residues. The DNA for the CDR3 is TGTGCCAGCAGCTTAGGTTCTAGCGGGATCTCCTACGAGCAGTACTTC. Its translation: CASSLGSSGISYEQYF. Together with reference TRBV7-8 and TRBJ2-7, the CDR3 gives the full variable domain: GAGVSQSPRYKVAKRGQDVALRCDPISGHVSLFWYQQALGQGPEFLTYFQNEAQLDKSGLPSDRFFAERPEGSVSTLKIQRTQQEDSAVYLCASSLGSSGISYEQYFGPGTRLTVT.

Regarding this clonotype: A much larger clone is a single base away; this may be a read error. This chain uses TRBV11-2 with TRBJ2-5, with TRBD2 matching over 11 bases. The CDR3 extends over 16 amino acids. V trimming: 5 bases; J trimming: 7 bases; junction bases outside the gene matches: 12. Germline lookup yields CDR1 SGHAT and CDR2 FQNNGV. The CDR3 protein is CASSRLLAGVGRTQYF. DNA for the CDR3: TGTGCCAGCAGCCGATTACTAGCGGGAGTAGGAAGGACCCAGTACTTC.

Only a few counts were recorded for this clonotype. The rearrangement joins TRBV29-1 to TRBJ2-5; 10 nucleotides agree with TRBD2. V lost 5 bases and J lost 2; bases outside the gene matches: 2. Germline V gene data show CDR1 as SQVTM and CDR2 as ANQGSEA. The length of the CDR3 is 13 residues. CDR3 loop: CSVRTSGQETQYF. In DNA, the CDR3 is TGCAGCGTTAGGACTAGCGGACAAGAGACCCAGTACTTC. Combining the CDR3 with reference TRBV29-1 and TRBJ2-5 gives the whole variable domain SAVISQKPSRDICQRGTSLTIQCQVDSQVTMMFWYRQQPGQSLTLIATANQGSEATYESGFVIDKFPISRPNLTFSTLTVSNMSPEDSSIYLCSVRTSGQETQYFGPGTRLLVL.

The J gene is TRBJ2-2, the V gene TRBV19; D gene unclear. This CDR3 comprises 16 residues. Trimming took off 3 bases at V and 1 base at J, with 12 bases between the two ends. Germline V CDR1 and CDR2: LNHDA, SQIVND (reference sequence). CDR3 protein: CASSIVVTLNTGELFF. CDR3 bases: TGTGCCAGTAGTATCGTGGTGACCCTGAACACCGGGGAGCTGTTTTTT.

In the case of this clonotype: Given a much more abundant clone one base away, this may be a read error. The chain uses TRBV19 and TRBJ1-5; unclear D gene. The CDR3 spans 13 residues. Germline V lookup: CDR1 LNHDA, CDR2 SQIVND (reference sequence). In DNA form, the CDR3 reads TGTGCCATTAGTATAAACGCAAATCAGCCCCAGCATTTT. Its translation is CAISINANQPQHF.

Details on this clonotype: A junction boundary mismatches the germline segment, possibly from a read error. The gene calls are TRBV18 and TRBJ2-3; a weak D match, TRBD1 (6 bases). The CDR3 sequence is 15 residues long. Germline V gene data show CDR1 as KGHSH and CDR2 as LQKENI. The CDR3 here is CASSPSEGPTGTQYF. The CDR3 DNA sequence: TGTGCCAGCTCACCATCCGAGGGACCGACAGGTACGCAGTATTTT.

The chain combines TRBV5-4 with TRBJ2-3; TRBD2 aligns across 7 bases. V shed 4 bases and J 1 base; nucleotides not matched to a gene: 6. Germline assignment: CDR1 SGHNT and CDR2 YYREEE (reference sequence). CDR3 length: 15 amino acids. The CDR3, as DNA: TGTGCCAGCAGCGGACTAGATTGGGGCACAGATACGCAGTATTTT. Amino acids: CASSGLDWGTDTQYF. Full variable domain (remainder filled in from reference TRBV5-4 and TRBJ2-3): ETGVTQSPTHLIKTRGQQVTLRCSSQSGHNTVSWYQQALGQGPQFIFQYYREEENGRGNFPPRFSGLQFPNYSSELNVNALELDDSALYLCASSGLDWGTDTQYFGPGTRLTVL.

This clonotype was seen many times. The chain carries TRBV20-1 and TRBJ2-1, with 13 bases that match TRBD2. The germline gives CDR1 DFQATT, CDR2 SNEGSKA (reference sequence). The CDR3 spans 14 residues. Unmatched junction bases numbered 5, after V lost 5 bases and J lost 7 bases. CDR3 region: CSAPGTSGTNEQFF. The CDR3 bases are TGCAGTGCTCCCGGGACTAGCGGGACGAATGAGCAGTTCTTC.

This clonotype was observed at least ten times. J is TRBJ1-1 and V is TRBV6-2 or TRBV6-3; unclear D gene. The germline gives CDR1 MNHEY, CDR2 SVGEGT. The ends were cut back, 5 bases at V and 5 bases at J, with 15 bases in the middle. The CDR3 consists of 14 residues. CDR3: CASSRPGGGTEAFF. The CDR3 DNA is TGTGCCAGCAGTCGGCCGGGAGGCGGGACTGAAGCTTTCTTT.

This clonotype came up a few times. The chain combines TRBV12-3 or TRBV12-4 with TRBJ2-7; 8 positions match TRBD1. This CDR3 comprises 14 residues. J lost 6 bases, V lost 6 bases, and 10 bases had no gene match. Written as DNA, the CDR3 is TGTGCCAGCAGATTGCAGGGGGCGCCAGGCGAGCAGTACTTC. Translation gives CASRLQGAPGEQYF.